This TCR beta chain is drawn from a study of cytomegalovirus exposure and HLA in healthy donors. Regarding the study as a whole: Across HLA loci, a later analysis found differing TCR association rates, with DRB1 most and HLA-C fewest.

Worth noting for this clone: Its antigen is not known.

PCR involved 60 Vbeta and 13 Jbeta primers. Clones were read by immunoSEQ multiplex PCR, and TCRdb kept only the in-frame ones, dropping some. This table has tens of thousands of clones, roughly 85% appearing once. Germline V lookup: CDR1 MDHEN, CDR2 SYDVKM. The CDR3 has 16 residues. The V end lost 6 bases, the J end lost 4 bases, and 19 bases lay between the germline ends. This rearrangement joins TRBV28 to TRBJ1-5; a possible D gene is TRBD1 (5 bases). Sequencing was carried out using PBMCs. This sequence originates from a man between 25 and 39 years old in good health and CMV-seronegative. The chain's CDR3 is CASRRYDGRGNQPQHF. The CDR3 nucleotides read TGTGCCAGCAGACGTTACGATGGACGGGGGAATCAGCCCCAGCATTTT. The variable domain in full, completed from reference TRBV28 and TRBJ1-5, reads DVKVTQSSRYLVKRTGEKVFLECVQDMDHENMFWYRQDPGLGLRLIYFSYDVKMKEKGDIPEGYSVSREKKERFSLILESASTNQTSMYLCASRRYDGRGNQPQHFGDGTRLSIL.